These 13 T cell receptor beta chains came from one sample sequenced in a study of CD8+ T cells in alopecia areata. Described treatment: oral pan-JAK inhibitor, 5-10 mg twice daily. RNA was isolated and reverse transcribed to cDNA, the sequencing template. Clones were sequenced by immunoSEQ multiplex PCR, and TCRdb holds only the in-frame ones, with some missing. Seen here are about 200,000 clones, less than 70% observed once, and the top ten hold roughly 1.3%. Sequenced material: CD4+ T cells sorted from blood, taken around week 50, from a patient treated with tofacitinib. All receptors derive from a human donor with alopecia areata.

This chain joins TRBV10-3 and TRBJ1-6, with a weak D call TRBD1 (5 bases). V lost 6 bases and J lost 5, with 11 bases in between. This CDR3 is 14 amino acids long. Germline V gene sequence: CDR1 ENHRY, CDR2 SYGVKD. CDR3 DNA: TGTGCCATCAGCTCAGACAGTAATAATTCACCCCTCCACTTT. It translates to CAISSDSNNSPLHF.

The CDR3 region has the DNA TGTGCCAGCAGTGAACCTGGGATGAACACTGAAGCTTTCTTT. Encoded protein: CASSEPGMNTEAFF. The gene calls are TRBV6-1 and TRBJ1-1; the D is unclear. The germline V gene has CDR1 MNHNS and CDR2 SASEGT. This CDR3 has 14 amino acids. Trimming stripped 2 bases from V and 0 bases from J, with 7 bases between.

This clone showed up just once. The CDR3 DNA sequence: TGTGCCAGCAGCCCGGGACGGCAACTCCAGCCCCAGCATTTT. The encoded protein is CASSPGRQLQPQHF. The chain uses TRBV27 and TRBJ1-5, with D perhaps TRBD1 (5 bases). V was cut by 6 bases and J by 7 bases, with 16 bases left in between. This CDR3 has 14 amino acids. Germline V lookup: CDR1 MNHEY, CDR2 SMNVEV (reference sequence).

Details on this clone: Sequence at one end of the junction differs from germline and may be a read error. The chain uses TRBV7-2 and TRBJ2-2, with TRBD1 matching 8 bases. Germline V gene data show CDR1 as SGHTA and CDR2 as FQGNSA. The CDR3 consists of 16 residues. In DNA form, the CDR3 reads TGTGCCAGCAGCGTAGCCCGGACAGGGATGAGCGGGGAGCTGTTTTTT. Protein sequence: CASSVARTGMSGELFF.

The CDR3 region is CAWSVLGETEAFF. The CDR3 DNA reads as TGTGCCTGGAGTGTACTCGGGGAGACTGAAGCTTTCTTT. The chain uses TRBV30 and TRBJ1-1; no clear D. The CDR3 totals 13 residues. Germline CDR1 GTSNPN, CDR2 SVGIG (reference sequence). V was clipped by 0 bases and J by 5 bases, with 10 bases between them. Based on the CDR3 plus reference TRBV30 and TRBJ1-1, the full variable domain is SQTIHQWPATLVQPVGSPLSLECTVEGTSNPNLYWYRQAAGRGLQLLFYSVGIGQISSEVPQNLSASRPQDRQFILSSKKLLLSDSGFYLCAWSVLGETEAFFGQGTRLTVV.

This clone was recorded once. This chain links TRBV11-2 with TRBJ2-3, with D tentatively TRBD2 (6 bases). Trimming pared 5 bases from V and 7 bases from J, leaving 16 bases between. The CDR3 is 14 residues long. The V gene's germline CDR1 is SGHAT and CDR2 FQNNGV. The CDR3, as DNA: TGTGCCAGCAGCCCTGGAACTAGCACGAATACGCAGTATTTT. Its translation is CASSPGTSTNTQYF.

This clone was observed many times. The V call is TRBV28, the J call TRBJ1-5; D remains ambiguous. This CDR3 has 15 residues. The V end was cut by 6 bases, the J end by 0 bases, with 12 bases between. Germline V gene sequence: CDR1 MDHEN, CDR2 SYDVKM. CDR3 DNA sequence: TGTGCCAGCAGATCCGACGGGAATAGCAATCAGCCCCAGCATTTT. Amino acid sequence: CASRSDGNSNQPQHF.

The chain employs TRBV7-9 and TRBJ2-2; 7 bases agree with TRBD2. Germline lookup yields CDR1 SEHNR and CDR2 FQNEAQ (reference sequence). Losses at the gene ends were 5 bases for V and 8 bases for J; bases not matched to a gene: 5. This CDR3 is built from 13 residues. The CDR3 nucleotides are TGTGCCAGCAGCGTGAGCGGGGTTGGGGAGCTGTTTTTT. This codes for CASSVSGVGELFF. The full variable domain, in which reference TRBV7-9 and TRBJ2-2 provide the parts outside the CDR3, is DTGVSQNPRHKITKRGQNVTFRCDPISEHNRLYWYRQTLGQGPEFLTYFQNEAQLEKSRLLSDRFSAERPKGSFSTLEIQRTEQGDSAMYLCASSVSGVGELFFGEGSRLTVL.

The chain couples TRBV27 to TRBJ2-3, with 10 bases fitting TRBD1. From germline, CDR1 is MNHEY and CDR2 SMNVEV (reference sequence). V lost 2 bases and J lost 3; bases outside the gene matches: 14. The CDR3 has 19 amino acids. CDR3 protein: CASSLRGPLGTGVTDTQYF. DNA of the CDR3: TGTGCCAGCAGTTTAAGGGGGCCCTTGGGGACAGGGGTTACAGATACGCAGTATTTT.

This clone was counted a few times. The rearrangement links TRBV25-1 to TRBJ2-3, with 10 bases aligning to TRBD2. The CDR3 runs 15 residues. Germline V gene sequence: CDR1 MGHDK, CDR2 SYGVNS. The J segment lost 1 base and the V segment lost 2 bases, leaving 0 bases of the junction unmatched. CDR3 region: CASSELAGGTDTQYF. The CDR3 DNA follows: TGTGCCAGCAGTGAACTAGCGGGGGGCACAGATACGCAGTATTTT.

The chain links TRBV5-1 to TRBJ2-3, with 7 bases lining up with TRBD1. The V gene's germline CDR1 is SGHRS and CDR2 YFSETQ. V was clipped by 2 bases and J by 2 bases; unmatched bases: 5. CDR3 length equals 15 residues. CDR3 protein: CASSLQGINTDTQYF. For the CDR3, the DNA is TGCGCCAGCAGCTTACAGGGGATCAACACAGATACGCAGTATTTT.

The table lists this clone with a few counts. The rearrangement joins TRBV7-2 to TRBJ1-5; D remains unclear. The CDR3 extends over 15 amino acids. Looked up from germline, CDR1 is SGHTA and CDR2 is FQGNSA. Trimming stripped 2 bases from V and 5 bases from J, with 13 bases between. This CDR3 reads CASSLSSSTDQPQHF. CDR3 in DNA: TGTGCCAGCAGCTTATCCTCAAGCACTGATCAGCCCCAGCATTTT.

The gene calls are TRBV29-1 and TRBJ1-1, with a weak D call TRBD1 (6 bases). Germline CDR1 SQVTM, CDR2 ANQGSEA. This CDR3 comprises 12 residues. V dropped 7 bases and J dropped 3 bases, with 12 bases sitting between them. The CDR3 loop is CSAFRGDTEAFF. The DNA of the CDR3 is TGCAGCGCATTCAGGGGAGACACTGAAGCTTTCTTT.